Given below is one T cell receptor beta chain in context. The sample is drawn from a study of shared clonotypes between healthy human individuals. The test was conducted at deep level. Profiled with immunoSEQ multiplex PCR; TCRdb holds only in-frame clones, not every one. The data hold 800,000 or so clones, with about 96% observed a single time. Terminally differentiated effector memory CD45RA+ cells were left out of the naive CD8 fraction, which was CD45RO-negative and positively selected for CCR7. V was pared by 1 base and J by 0 bases, with 12 bases between. CDR1 is SQVTM and CDR2 is ANQGSEA in the germline V gene. This CDR3 is built from 16 residues.

The chain recombines TRBV29-1 with TRBJ2-2; D is perhaps TRBD2 (5 bases). The sequence was collected from a man under 40 in good health. The sequencing input was naive CD8+ T cells sorted from blood. The CDR3, as DNA: TGCAGCGTTGAAGGCCTCGAGGGAACGAACACCGGGGAGCTGTTTTTT. Amino acids: CSVEGLEGTNTGELFF.